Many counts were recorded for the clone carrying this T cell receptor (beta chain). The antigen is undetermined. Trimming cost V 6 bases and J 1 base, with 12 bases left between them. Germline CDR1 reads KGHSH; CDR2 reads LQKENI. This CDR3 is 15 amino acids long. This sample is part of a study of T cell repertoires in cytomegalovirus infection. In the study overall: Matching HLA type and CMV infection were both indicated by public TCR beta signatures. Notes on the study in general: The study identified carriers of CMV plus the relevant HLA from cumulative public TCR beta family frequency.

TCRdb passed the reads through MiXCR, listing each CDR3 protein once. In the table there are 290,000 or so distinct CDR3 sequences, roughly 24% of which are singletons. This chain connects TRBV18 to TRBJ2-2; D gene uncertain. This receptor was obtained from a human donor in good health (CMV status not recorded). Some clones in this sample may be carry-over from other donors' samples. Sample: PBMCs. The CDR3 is CASSTLDQNTGELFF. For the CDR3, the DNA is TGTGCCAGCTCTACGCTGGACCAGAACACCGGGGAGCTGTTTTTT.